The sequence of this T cell receptor (beta chain) was determined in a study of tumor and adjacent non-tumor tissue in lung cancer. Across the whole study: There were 11 to 12 adenocarcinoma, a couple of squamous cell carcinoma and 1 small cell lung cancer cases. Patients were aged about 31 to 76, ten or so men and a handful of women, stage I to III. Overall study results and limits: Higher tumor TCR diversity was associated with shorter survival. Tumor tissue had significantly higher TCR diversity than normal lung.

The template was RNA from unsorted bulk tissue. The library came from three nested PCR rounds adapted from ARM-PCR protocols. TCRdb used MiXCR to reprocess the multiplex PCR reads, holding one entry per CDR3 protein. The sample includes about 110,000 distinct CDR3 sequences, approximately 87% of them seen just once. Regarding this clonotype: Its antigen is unidentified. It is likely a read error, because the conserved phenylalanine at the end of the CDR3 is missing.

Sequenced material: lung tumor tissue. The source is a man between 65 and 80 years old with non-small cell lung cancer.

The CDR3 sequence is CASGHSEGMQYL. The CDR3, as DNA: TGTGCTAGTGGTCACAGTGAAGGTATGCAGTATTTA. This chain connects TRBV12-5 to TRBJ2-3; D not certain. V was shortened by 5 bases and J by 11 bases, with 14 bases between the two germline ends. Germline V lookup: CDR1 LGHNT, CDR2 FRNRAP. CDR3 length: 12 residues.